Below are 20 T cell receptor beta chains sequenced from a single sample in a study of PD-1 blockade in mismatch repair-deficient tumors. Profiled with immunoSEQ multiplex PCR; TCRdb holds only in-frame clones, not every one. The sample yields tens of thousands of clones, approximately 84% seen once. Sequences were derived from PBMCs, sampled before pembrolizumab treatment. The origin of the receptors is an adult with mismatch repair-deficient cancer.

The rearrangement uses TRBV7-9 and TRBJ2-1, with TRBD2 as a possible D gene (5 bases). The V end was cut by 5 bases, the J end by 5 bases, with 16 bases between. Germline lookup yields CDR1 SEHNR and CDR2 FQNEAQ (reference sequence). This CDR3 is built from 15 residues. The CDR3 region is CASSLGLAVNNEQFF. CDR3 coding DNA: TGTGCCAGCAGCCTCGGGCTAGCAGTTAACAATGAGCAGTTCTTC.

This clone was seen only a few times. The genes are TRBV6-5 and TRBJ1-3; D is possibly TRBD1 (6 bases). V was clipped by 6 bases and J by 0 bases, with 9 bases between them. This CDR3 has 14 amino acids. Germline CDR1 MNHEY, CDR2 SVGAGI. This CDR3 reads CASRRDNSGNTIYF. In DNA, the CDR3 is TGTGCCAGCAGACGGGACAACTCTGGAAACACCATATATTTT.

This clone was observed a single time. One junction end disagrees with the germline gene, perhaps due to a read error. The V call is TRBV28, the J call TRBJ1-2; unclear D gene. Germline CDR1 and CDR2: MDHEN and SYDVKM. The CDR3 runs to 12 residues. The CDR3 sequence: CASSNSKYGYTF. In DNA, the CDR3 is TGTGCCAGCTCCAATTCTAAATATGGCTACACCTTC.

The V call is TRBV19, the J call TRBJ1-4; TRBD1 agrees at 7 bases. CDR3 length: 14 amino acids. Germline-derived CDR1 and CDR2 are LNHDA and SQIVND (reference sequence). V dropped 8 bases and J dropped 5; count of bases not matched to a gene: 8. The CDR3 bases are TGTGCCAGTGGGACGGGACAGAGAAATGAAAAACTGTTTTTT. Encoded protein: CASGTGQRNEKLFF. The full variable domain, in which reference TRBV19 and TRBJ1-4 provide the parts outside the CDR3, is DGGITQSPKYLFRKEGQNVTLSCEQNLNHDAMYWYRQDPGQGLRLIYYSQIVNDFQKGDIAEGYSVSREKKESFPLTVTSAQKNPTAFYLCASGTGQRNEKLFFGSGTQLSVL.

V gene TRBV6-5 combines with J gene TRBJ2-1; no definite D call. The CDR3 consists of 15 residues. The V and J ends lost 0 bases and 6 bases respectively, with 12 bases between them. Germline loops: CDR1 MNHEY, CDR2 SVGAGI. CDR3 DNA sequence: TGTGCCAGCAGTTACTCGTGGGCCTCTCTCAATGAGCAGTTCTTC. Translation gives CASSYSWASLNEQFF.

The chain is built from TRBV4-1 and TRBJ2-7; 7 nucleotides agree with TRBD1. Germline assignment: CDR1 MGHRA and CDR2 YSYEKL. Losses at the gene ends were 1 base for V and 4 bases for J; bases not matched to a gene: 10. This CDR3 comprises 16 residues. The CDR3 nucleotides read TGCGCCAGCAGCCAAGTACAAAACAGGGGTCCGTACGAGCAGTACTTC. Its translation: CASSQVQNRGPYEQYF.

This clone was picked up one time. The CDR3 DNA reads TGTGCCAGCAGCGTAGGCGGACAGGGGGTATTCGGAAACACCATATATTTT. Encoded protein: CASSVGGQGVFGNTIYF. J is TRBJ1-3 and V is TRBV9; TRBD1 matches 10 bases. This CDR3 has 17 amino acids. With V trimmed by 0 bases and J by 4 bases, 7 bases remained unmatched. Per the germline V gene, CDR1 is SGDLS and CDR2 is YYNGEE.

V and J are TRBV5-1 and TRBJ1-1; 11 bases align to TRBD1. The V and J ends lost 3 bases and 0 bases, in that order; junction bases with no gene match: 4. The length of the CDR3 is 16 residues. Germline CDR1 SGHRS, CDR2 YFSETQ. The CDR3 nucleotides are TGCGCCAGCAGCTGGACAGGGGGCTTGGTGAACACTGAAGCTTTCTTT. This codes for CASSWTGGLVNTEAFF.

The chain combines TRBV9 with TRBJ2-2; 13 nucleotides line up with TRBD2. The CDR3 is 17 residues long. Losses at the gene ends were 4 bases for V and 7 bases for J; bases not matched to a gene: 10. Per germline, CDR1 SGDLS and CDR2 YYNGEE. The CDR3 DNA is TGTGCCAGCAGCATTGGACTAGCGGGAGAAGGGGGCGGGGAGCTGTTTTTT. This codes for CASSIGLAGEGGGELFF.

The chain has TRBV19 and TRBJ2-1, with D perhaps TRBD2 (5 bases). This CDR3 is 12 amino acids long. Trimming removed 6 bases from V and 9 bases from J, with 12 bases in between. Looked up from germline, CDR1 is LNHDA and CDR2 is SQIVND (reference sequence). Here the CDR3 reads CASSTRIGEQFF. CDR3 nucleotide sequence: TGTGCCAGTAGCACTAGGATTGGTGAGCAGTTCTTC.

The rearrangement uses TRBV5-1 and TRBJ2-2; 13 nucleotides agree with TRBD2. Germline trimming cut 0 bases from V and 3 bases from J; bases unmatched to any gene: 5. Germline V CDR1 and CDR2: SGHRS, YFSETQ. CDR3 size: 18 residues. This CDR3 is CASSLARTSGSDTGELFF. The CDR3 DNA is TGCGCCAGCAGCTTGGCGAGGACTAGCGGGAGCGACACCGGGGAGCTGTTTTTT.

The chain carries TRBV25-1 and TRBJ1-5, with TRBD1 identical over 9 bases. J lost 7 bases, V lost 7 bases, and 11 bases had no gene match. Germline CDR1 reads MGHDK; CDR2 reads SYGVNS. The CDR3 contains 15 residues. CDR3 sequence: CASTNRDRVHQPQHF. In nucleotides, the CDR3 is TGTGCCAGCACCAACCGGGACAGGGTCCACCAGCCCCAGCATTTT.

The gene calls are TRBV9 and TRBJ2-5; 8 bases are shared with TRBD2. CDR3 length equals 15 residues. Looked up from germline, CDR1 is SGDLS and CDR2 is YYNGEE. Trimming removed 4 bases from V and 2 bases from J; junction bases left unmatched: 7. The CDR3 nucleotides read TGTGCCAGCAGCCCCGGGGGGGCCAGTCAAGAGACCCAGTACTTC. Protein sequence: CASSPGGASQETQYF.

A few counts support this clone. The V and J genes are TRBV30 and TRBJ2-7; D is perhaps TRBD1 (5 bases). V gave up 0 bases and J gave up 3 bases, with 24 bases separating them. Germline assignment: CDR1 GTSNPN and CDR2 SVGIG (reference sequence). The CDR3 consists of 18 residues. The CDR3 DNA follows: TGTGCCTGGAGTGTTTCCCGCATTACAGGTATGAACATCTACGAGCAGTACTTC. As protein: CAWSVSRITGMNIYEQYF.

The table lists this clone with a few counts. The chain has TRBV27 and TRBJ2-7, with 10 bases aligning to TRBD2. Germline V gene lookup returns CDR1 MNHEY and CDR2 SMNVEV (reference sequence). The CDR3 length is 17 residues. V was clipped by 3 bases and J by 3 bases; unmatched bases: 11. The CDR3 region has the DNA TGTGCCAGCAGTTTTGACCTAGCGGGAGCGGATTACTACGAGCAGTACTTC. Translating it yields CASSFDLAGADYYEQYF.

The CDR3 DNA sequence: TGCGCCAGCAGCCCCGGGGGGGAGTTCGACGAGCAGTACTTC. Amino acid sequence: CASSPGGEFDEQYF. The chain recombines TRBV4-1 with TRBJ2-7; TRBD2 aligns across 8 bases. CDR3 length: 14 residues. The germline CDR1 and CDR2 sequences are MGHRA and YSYEKL. V lost 4 bases, J lost 5 bases, and 7 bases stayed unmatched.

The chain links TRBV21-1 to TRBJ1-5. TRBV21-1 is an annotated pseudogene. The CDR3 spans 18 residues. This CDR3 is CASSEQGGGRYSNQPQHF. CDR3 coding DNA: TGTGCCAGCAGCGAACAGGGAGGGGGACGCTATAGCAATCAGCCCCAGCATTTT.

The chain employs TRBV5-6 and TRBJ1-1; no reliable D call. Trimming left V 0 bases short and J 4 bases short, with 10 bases between. Germline CDR1 and CDR2: SGHDT and YYEEEE. The CDR3 spans 14 residues. This CDR3 is CASSLGGGGTEAFF. For the CDR3, the DNA is TGTGCCAGCAGCTTGGGGGGTGGAGGCACTGAAGCTTTCTTT.

With respect to this clone: The junction departs from germline at one end; a sequencing error may be responsible. This chain connects TRBV7-2 to TRBJ2-5; 7 bases agree with TRBD1. CDR3 length: 12 amino acids. Germline V gives CDR1 SGHTA, CDR2 FQGNSA. The CDR3 sequence is CASSSTPGTAHF. The DNA of the CDR3 is TGTGCCAGCAGCTCTACGCCCGGGACAGCCCACTTC. The complete variable domain, with remaining parts taken from reference TRBV7-2 and TRBJ2-5, reads GAGVSQSPSNKVTEKGKDVELRCDPISGHTALYWYRQSLGQGLEFLIYFQGNSAPDKSGLPSDRFSAERTGGSVSTLTIQRTQQEDSAVYLCASSSTPGTAHFGPGTRLLVL.

This chain connects TRBV7-9 to TRBJ2-7; 9 bases agree with TRBD1. The CDR3 is 16 amino acids. The germline V gene has CDR1 SEHNR and CDR2 FQNEAQ (reference sequence). V was pared by 5 bases and J by 2 bases, with 10 bases of the junction left unmatched. The CDR3 DNA reads as TGTGCCAGCAGCCGAACGACAGGGGGGGATACCTACGAGCAGTACTTC. As protein: CASSRTTGGDTYEQYF.